This record looks at one T cell receptor (beta chain) sequence and its context. Running of the assay took place at deep level. It was across several immunoSEQ plates that each subset's genomic DNA was evenly split. Produced via immunoSEQ multiplex PCR; TCRdb's table is partial and in-frame only. Seen here are some 660,000 clones, about three quarters observed once, and the top ten hold around 2%. This specimen belongs to a study of shared clonotypes between healthy human individuals. Sequencing was performed on memory CD4+ T cells sorted from blood. The sample's subset: CD45RA-negative fraction. The clonotype comes from a woman aged 25 to 39 in good health.

CDR3 DNA: TGTGCCAGCAGCAAACTGAGGGGGGTAAACACTGAAGCTTTCTTT. This sequence encodes CASSKLRGVNTEAFF. The rearrangement links TRBV21-1 to TRBJ1-1. TRBV21-1 is marked as a pseudogene. This CDR3 is 15 amino acids long.